The rows below give T cell receptor beta chains drawn from one sample of a study of vaccination effects on CD4 cells after COVID-19. The protocol was immunoSEQ multiplex PCR, while the TCRdb copy is restricted to in-frame clones and leaves out a portion. Seen here are about 58,000 clones, around 80% observed once, and the top ten hold less than 4%. These receptors have no known antigen. The sequences come from CD4+ T cells from PBMCs cultured without peptide, collected before COVID-19 vaccination. The receptors come from a human donor who received a COVID-19 vaccine. CDR3s include the opening cysteine and the closing phenylalanine or tryptophan. A D gene is named only where the DNA matches it firmly. Clone size is stated in some rows and not others, as once, few, many or a class when expanded.

DNA	CDR3	V	size	D	J
TGCGCCAGCAGCCCGGGGGACAGAGAGACCCAGTACTTC	CASSPGDRETQYF	TRBV5-1	NA	NA	TRBJ2-5
TGTGCCAGCTCGAGCGGGGGGGCGAATGAGCAGTTCTTC	CASSSGGANEQFF	TRBV18	NA	TRBD2	TRBJ2-1
TGTGCCAGCAGCCAAGATCAAACTAGGGTCAAGTACTTC	CASSQDQTRVKYF	TRBV4-2	NA	NA	TRBJ2-4
TGTGCCAGCAGTCCCGGGGTAGGGATGTCCAAAAACATTCAGTACTTC	CASSPGVGMSKNIQYF	TRBV28	NA	NA	TRBJ2-4
TGTGCCAGCAGCCAAGTATTGGGGGCGGGGAATGGCTACACCTTC	CASSQVLGAGNGYTF	TRBV4-2	NA	NA	TRBJ1-2
TGTGCCAGCAGCCAAGGGCAGACCTATTCACCCCTCCACTTT	CASSQGQTYSPLHF	TRBV3-1/TRBV3-2	NA	NA	TRBJ1-6
TGTGCCAGCAGTTTCGGGGGCGCCCGCCAAGAGACCCAGTACTTC	CASSFGGARQETQYF	TRBV6-2/TRBV6-3	NA	NA	TRBJ2-5
TGTGCCAGCCCCGGAAATGAGCAGTTCTTC	CASPGNEQFF	TRBV5-8	NA	NA	TRBJ2-1
TGTGCCTGGAGTGTACCTGACAGGGAGAACTATGGCTACACCTTC	CAWSVPDRENYGYTF	TRBV30	NA	TRBD1	TRBJ1-2
TGTGCCAGCAGGCTAGACTACAGCGGGACCTACAATGAGCAGTTCTTC	CASRLDYSGTYNEQFF	TRBV27	NA	TRBD2	TRBJ2-1
TGTGCCAGCAGCTTAGCCGGCCCGATGGATCAGCCCCAGCATTTT	CASSLAGPMDQPQHF	TRBV7-9	NA	NA	TRBJ1-5
TGTGCCAGCAGCTTAGCGGGGGTTAGCACAGATACGCAGTATTTT	CASSLAGVSTDTQYF	TRBV7-3	few	TRBD2	TRBJ2-3
TGTGCCAGCAGTCTACTCAGGACAGGGGGCCCCTATGGCTACACCTTC	CASSLLRTGGPYGYTF	TRBV27	NA	TRBD1	TRBJ1-2
TGCAGCGTTGAGGGGACAGACTATTGGAACACTGAAGCTTTCTTT	CSVEGTDYWNTEAFF	TRBV29-1	NA	TRBD1	TRBJ1-1
TGTGCCAGCAGTCTCTCCGACAGGGGAGAGACCCAGTACTTC	CASSLSDRGETQYF	TRBV6-5	NA	TRBD1	TRBJ2-5
TGTGCCAGCAGCTTGGTTCCTACGGGGGGAGATGAGCAGTTCTTC	CASSLVPTGGDEQFF	TRBV5-4	NA	TRBD2	TRBJ2-1
TGTGCCAGCAGTACCCTACAGGGAGGTCAGCCCCAGCATTTT	CASSTLQGGQPQHF	TRBV6-5	NA	NA	TRBJ1-5
TGCGCCAGCAGTTTCTCTGCGGGGGGAGAGACCCAGTACTTC	CASSFSAGGETQYF	TRBV23-1	once	TRBD2	TRBJ2-5
TGTGCCAGCAGCTCGCAGGACAGCAACACCGGGGAGCTGTTTTTT	CASSSQDSNTGELFF	TRBV11-3	NA	NA	TRBJ2-2
TGTGCCCACTCTGTGGGGGGCCATTCACCCCTCCACTTT	CAHSVGGHSPLHF	TRBV12-3/TRBV12-4	NA	NA	TRBJ1-6
TGTGCCAGCAGGAGGACAGGGGGCCAGACCCAGTACTTC	CASRRTGGQTQYF	TRBV27	NA	TRBD1	TRBJ2-5
TGTGCCAGCCCAGGGGGGCTCCGGCCGAACACTGAAGCTTTCTTT	CASPGGLRPNTEAFF	TRBV11-2	NA	TRBD1	TRBJ1-1
TGCGCCAGCAGTGACGAGCGGGGGGGCACAGATACGCAGTATTTT	CASSDERGGTDTQYF	TRBV10-1	NA	TRBD2	TRBJ2-3
TGCAGCGTTGATGAGGGCGGGGGATCACCCCTCCACTTT	CSVDEGGGSPLHF	TRBV29-1	NA	NA	TRBJ1-6
TGTGCCATCAGTGTAGGTTCCTCTGGAAACACCATATATTTT	CAISVGSSGNTIYF	TRBV10-3	NA	NA	TRBJ1-3
TGTGCCAGCAGTTGGGCCAGTAATTCACCCCTCCACTTT	CASSWASNSPLHF	TRBV28	NA	NA	TRBJ1-6
TGTGCCTGGAGCCCCCTCCCCGGGGAGCTGTTTTTT	CAWSPLPGELFF	TRBV30	few	NA	TRBJ2-2
TGTGCCAGCAGCTTAACATCAGGGGAAAAACTGTTTTTT	CASSLTSGEKLFF	TRBV7-9	NA	NA	TRBJ1-4
TGTGCCAGCATGGACCAGGCCGCGAACACCGGGGAGCTGTTTTTT	CASMDQAANTGELFF	TRBV6-6	NA	NA	TRBJ2-2
TGTGCCAGCAGTCGGCCGAGCTCCTATAATTCACCCCTCCACTTT	CASSRPSSYNSPLHF	TRBV27	NA	NA	TRBJ1-6
TGCGCCAGCAGCCCCGCCCCAAGGGGCACAGATACGCAGTATTTT	CASSPAPRGTDTQYF	TRBV4-1	NA	NA	TRBJ2-3